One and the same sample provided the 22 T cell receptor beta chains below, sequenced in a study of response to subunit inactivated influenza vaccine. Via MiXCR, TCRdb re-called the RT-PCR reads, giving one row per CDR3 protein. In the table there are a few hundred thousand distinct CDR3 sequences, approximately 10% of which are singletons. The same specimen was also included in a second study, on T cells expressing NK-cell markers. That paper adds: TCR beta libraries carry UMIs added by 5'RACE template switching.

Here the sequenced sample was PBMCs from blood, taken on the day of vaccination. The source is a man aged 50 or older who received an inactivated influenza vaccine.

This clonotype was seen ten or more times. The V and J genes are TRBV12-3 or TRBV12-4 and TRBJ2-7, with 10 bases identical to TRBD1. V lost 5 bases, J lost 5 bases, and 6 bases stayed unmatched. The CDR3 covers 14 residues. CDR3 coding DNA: TGTGCCAGCAGTGACAGGGGGCCTATAGACGAGCAGTACTTC. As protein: CASSDRGPIDEQYF.

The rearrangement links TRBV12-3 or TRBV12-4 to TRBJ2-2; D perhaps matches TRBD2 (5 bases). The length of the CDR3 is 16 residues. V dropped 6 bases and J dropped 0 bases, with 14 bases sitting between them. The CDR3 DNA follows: TGTGCCAGCAGAGTGGACTGGGAATCGAACACCGGGGAGCTGTTTTTT. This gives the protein CASRVDWESNTGELFF.

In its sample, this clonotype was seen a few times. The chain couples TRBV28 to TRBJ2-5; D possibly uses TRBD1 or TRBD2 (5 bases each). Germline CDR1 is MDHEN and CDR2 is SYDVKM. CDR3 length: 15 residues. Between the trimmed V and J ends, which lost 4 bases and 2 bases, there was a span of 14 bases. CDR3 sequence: CASSSPGTEQETQYF. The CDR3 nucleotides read TGTGCCAGCAGTTCCCCTGGGACGGAGCAAGAGACCCAGTACTTC.

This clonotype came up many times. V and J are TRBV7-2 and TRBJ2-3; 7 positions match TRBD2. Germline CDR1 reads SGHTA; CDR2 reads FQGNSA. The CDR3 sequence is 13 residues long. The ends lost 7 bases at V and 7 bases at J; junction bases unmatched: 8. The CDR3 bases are TGTGCCAGCATGCTAGCGGCGGCAAATACGCAGTATTTT. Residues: CASMLAAANTQYF.

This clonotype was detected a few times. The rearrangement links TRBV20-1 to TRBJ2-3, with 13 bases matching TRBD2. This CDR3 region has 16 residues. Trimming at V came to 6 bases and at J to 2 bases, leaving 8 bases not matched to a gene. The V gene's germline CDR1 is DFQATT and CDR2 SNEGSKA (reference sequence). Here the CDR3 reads CSAKKTSGRATDTQYF. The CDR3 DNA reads TGCAGTGCCAAAAAAACTAGCGGGAGGGCCACAGATACGCAGTATTTT.

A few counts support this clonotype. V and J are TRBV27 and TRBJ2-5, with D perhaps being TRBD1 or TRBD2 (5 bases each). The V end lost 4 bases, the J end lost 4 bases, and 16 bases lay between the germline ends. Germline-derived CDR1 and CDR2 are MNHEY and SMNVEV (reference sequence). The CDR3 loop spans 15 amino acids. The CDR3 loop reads CASSSNPDSGETQYF. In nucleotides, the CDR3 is TGTGCCAGCAGTTCCAACCCAGACAGCGGAGAGACCCAGTACTTC.

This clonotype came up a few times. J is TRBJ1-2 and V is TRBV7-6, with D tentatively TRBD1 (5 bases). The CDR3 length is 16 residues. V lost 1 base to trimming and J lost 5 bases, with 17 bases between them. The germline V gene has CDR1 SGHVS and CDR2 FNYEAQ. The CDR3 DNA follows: TGTGCCAGCAGCTTAGGGAGGGGCTCCTCTCTTTATGGCTACACCTTC. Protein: CASSLGRGSSLYGYTF.

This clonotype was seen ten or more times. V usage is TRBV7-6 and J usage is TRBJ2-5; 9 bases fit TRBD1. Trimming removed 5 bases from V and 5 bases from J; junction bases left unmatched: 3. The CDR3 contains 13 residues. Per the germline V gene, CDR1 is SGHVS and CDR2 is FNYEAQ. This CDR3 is CASSPDRGETQYF. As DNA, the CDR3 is TGTGCCAGCAGCCCCGACAGGGGGGAGACCCAGTACTTC.

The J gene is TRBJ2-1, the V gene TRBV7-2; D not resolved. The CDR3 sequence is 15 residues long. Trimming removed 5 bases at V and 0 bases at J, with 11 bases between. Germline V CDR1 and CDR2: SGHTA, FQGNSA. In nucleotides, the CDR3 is TGTGCCAGCAGCGTTAGGGTGGGCTCCTACAATGAGCAGTTCTTC. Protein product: CASSVRVGSYNEQFF. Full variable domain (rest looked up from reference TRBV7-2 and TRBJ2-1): GAGVSQSPSNKVTEKGKDVELRCDPISGHTALYWYRQSLGQGLEFLIYFQGNSAPDKSGLPSDRFSAERTGGSVSTLTIQRTQQEDSAVYLCASSVRVGSYNEQFFGPGTRLTVL.

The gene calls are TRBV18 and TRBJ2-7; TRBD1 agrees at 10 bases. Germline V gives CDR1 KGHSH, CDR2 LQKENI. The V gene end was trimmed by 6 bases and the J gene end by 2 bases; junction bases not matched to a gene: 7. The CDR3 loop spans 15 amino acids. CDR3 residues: CASSPGQGEAYEQYF. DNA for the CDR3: TGTGCCAGCTCCCCCGGACAGGGGGAAGCCTACGAGCAGTACTTC. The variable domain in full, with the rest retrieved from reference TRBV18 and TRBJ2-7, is NAGVMQNPRHLVRRRGQEARLRCSPMKGHSHVYWYRQLPEEGLKFMVYLQKENIIDESGMPKERFSAEFPKEGPSILRIQQVVRGDSAAYFCASSPGQGEAYEQYFGPGTRLTVT.

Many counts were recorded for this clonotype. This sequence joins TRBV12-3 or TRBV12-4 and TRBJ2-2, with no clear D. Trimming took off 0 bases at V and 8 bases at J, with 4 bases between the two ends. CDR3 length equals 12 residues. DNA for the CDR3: TGTGCCAGCAGTTTAGCGCGAGGGGAGCTGTTTTTT. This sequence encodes CASSLARGELFF.

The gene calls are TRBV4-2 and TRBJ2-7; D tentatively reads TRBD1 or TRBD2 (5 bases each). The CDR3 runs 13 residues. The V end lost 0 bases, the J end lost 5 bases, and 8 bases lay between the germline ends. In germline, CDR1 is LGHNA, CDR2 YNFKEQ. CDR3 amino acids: CASSQERGDEQYF. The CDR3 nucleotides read TGTGCCAGCAGCCAAGAGAGGGGAGACGAGCAGTACTTC.

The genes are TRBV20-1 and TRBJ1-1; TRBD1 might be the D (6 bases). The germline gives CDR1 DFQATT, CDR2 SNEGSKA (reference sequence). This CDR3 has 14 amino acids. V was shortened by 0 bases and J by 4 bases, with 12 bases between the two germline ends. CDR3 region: CSARDLGAFTEAFF. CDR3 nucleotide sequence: TGCAGTGCTAGAGACCTGGGGGCCTTCACTGAAGCTTTCTTT.

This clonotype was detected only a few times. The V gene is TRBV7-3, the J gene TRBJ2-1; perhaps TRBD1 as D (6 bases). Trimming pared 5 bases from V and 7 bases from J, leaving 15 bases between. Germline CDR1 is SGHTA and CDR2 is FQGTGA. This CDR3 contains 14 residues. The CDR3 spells CASSPNRDRNEQFF. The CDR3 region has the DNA TGTGCCAGCAGCCCCAACAGGGATCGAAATGAGCAGTTCTTC.

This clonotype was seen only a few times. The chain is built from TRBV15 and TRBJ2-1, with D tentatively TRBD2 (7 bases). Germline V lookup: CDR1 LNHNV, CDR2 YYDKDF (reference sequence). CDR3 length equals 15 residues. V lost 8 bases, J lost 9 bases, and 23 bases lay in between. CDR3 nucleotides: TGTGCCACCCAACCTCCAAGGGCGGGGGCGGGTGAGCAGTTCTTC. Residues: CATQPPRAGAGEQFF.

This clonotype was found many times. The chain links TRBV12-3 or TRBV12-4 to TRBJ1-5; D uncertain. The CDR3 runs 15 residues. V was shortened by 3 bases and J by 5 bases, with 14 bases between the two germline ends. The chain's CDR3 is CASSFGSPKDQPQHF. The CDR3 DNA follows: TGTGCCAGCAGTTTTGGGTCGCCGAAGGATCAGCCCCAGCATTTT.

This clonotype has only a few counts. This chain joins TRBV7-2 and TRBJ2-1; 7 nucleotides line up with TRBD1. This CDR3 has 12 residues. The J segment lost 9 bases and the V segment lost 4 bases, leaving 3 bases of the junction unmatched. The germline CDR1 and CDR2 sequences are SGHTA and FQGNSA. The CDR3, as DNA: TGTGCCAGCAGCTCACAGGGGTCTGAGCAGTTCTTC. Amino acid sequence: CASSSQGSEQFF.

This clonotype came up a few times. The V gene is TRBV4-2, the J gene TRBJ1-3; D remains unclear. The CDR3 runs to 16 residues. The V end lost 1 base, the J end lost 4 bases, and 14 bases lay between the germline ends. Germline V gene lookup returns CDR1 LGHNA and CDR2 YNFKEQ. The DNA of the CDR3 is TGTGCCAGCAGCCAAGCGGTGGGGTCCGGGGGAAACACCATATATTTT. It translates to CASSQAVGSGGNTIYF.

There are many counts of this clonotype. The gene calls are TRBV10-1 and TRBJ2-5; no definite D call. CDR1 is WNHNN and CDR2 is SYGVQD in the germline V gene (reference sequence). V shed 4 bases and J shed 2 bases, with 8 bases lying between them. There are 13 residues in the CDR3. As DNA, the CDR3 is TGCGCCAGCAGTGTGACACTTCAAGAGACCCAGTACTTC. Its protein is CASSVTLQETQYF.

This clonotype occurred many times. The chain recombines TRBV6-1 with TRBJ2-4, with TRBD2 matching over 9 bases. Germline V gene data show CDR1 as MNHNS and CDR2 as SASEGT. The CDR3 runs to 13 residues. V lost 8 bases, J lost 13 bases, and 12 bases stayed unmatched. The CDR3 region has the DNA TGTGCCAGCGGACGGGGTAGCGGGAGCCCCCAGTACTTC. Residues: CASGRGSGSPQYF.

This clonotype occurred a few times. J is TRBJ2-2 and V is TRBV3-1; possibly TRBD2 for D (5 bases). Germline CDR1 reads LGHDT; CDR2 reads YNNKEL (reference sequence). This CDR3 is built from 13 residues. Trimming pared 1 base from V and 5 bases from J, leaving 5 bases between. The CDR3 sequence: CASSQAGTGELFF. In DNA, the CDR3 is TGTGCCAGCAGCCAAGCGGGGACCGGGGAGCTGTTTTTT. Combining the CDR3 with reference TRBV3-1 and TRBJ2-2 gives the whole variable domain DTAVSQTPKYLVTQMGNDKSIKCEQNLGHDTMYWYKQDSKKFLKIMFSYNNKELIINETVPNRFSPKSPDKAHLNLHINSLELGDSAVYFCASSQAGTGELFFGEGSRLTVL.

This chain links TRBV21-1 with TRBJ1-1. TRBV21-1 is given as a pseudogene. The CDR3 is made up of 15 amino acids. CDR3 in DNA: TGTGCCAGCAGCGTTTTTCAGAAGGGGAACACTGAAGCTTTCTTT. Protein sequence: CASSVFQKGNTEAFF.